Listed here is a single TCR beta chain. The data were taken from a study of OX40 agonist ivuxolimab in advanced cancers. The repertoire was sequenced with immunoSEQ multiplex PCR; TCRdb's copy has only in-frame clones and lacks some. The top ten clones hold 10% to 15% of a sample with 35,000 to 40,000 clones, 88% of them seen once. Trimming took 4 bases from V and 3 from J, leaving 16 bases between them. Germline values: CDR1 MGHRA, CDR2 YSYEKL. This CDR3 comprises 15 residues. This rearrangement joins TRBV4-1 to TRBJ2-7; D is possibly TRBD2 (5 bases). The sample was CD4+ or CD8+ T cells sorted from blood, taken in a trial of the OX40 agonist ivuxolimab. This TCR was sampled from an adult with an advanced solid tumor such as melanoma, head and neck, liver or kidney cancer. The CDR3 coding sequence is TGCGCCAGCAGCCCCCTTTCGGGGATGCTCTACGAGCAGTACTTC. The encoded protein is CASSPLSGMLYEQYF.